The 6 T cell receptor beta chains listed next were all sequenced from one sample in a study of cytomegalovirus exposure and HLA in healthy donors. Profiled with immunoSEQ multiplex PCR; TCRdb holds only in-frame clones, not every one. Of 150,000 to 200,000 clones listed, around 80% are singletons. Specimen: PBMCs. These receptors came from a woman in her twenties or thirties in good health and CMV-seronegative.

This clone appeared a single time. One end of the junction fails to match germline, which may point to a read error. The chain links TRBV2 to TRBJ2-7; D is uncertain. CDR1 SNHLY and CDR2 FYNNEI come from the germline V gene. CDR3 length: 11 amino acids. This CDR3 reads CASSPFREQYF. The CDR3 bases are TGTGCCAGCAGTCCATTCCGCGAGCAATACTTC.

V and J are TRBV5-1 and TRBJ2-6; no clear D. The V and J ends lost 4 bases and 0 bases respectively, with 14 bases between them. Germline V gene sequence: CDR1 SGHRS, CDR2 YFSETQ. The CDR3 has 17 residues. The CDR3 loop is CASSPTGVRSGANVLTF. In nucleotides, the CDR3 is TGCGCCAGCAGCCCCACCGGTGTTCGCTCTGGGGCCAACGTCCTGACTTTC.

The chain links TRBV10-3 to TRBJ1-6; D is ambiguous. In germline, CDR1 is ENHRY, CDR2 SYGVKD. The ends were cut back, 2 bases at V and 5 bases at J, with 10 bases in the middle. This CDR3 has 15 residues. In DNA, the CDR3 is TGTGCCATCAGTGAGAGCGACCGCGATAATTCACCCCTCCACTTT. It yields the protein CAISESDRDNSPLHF.

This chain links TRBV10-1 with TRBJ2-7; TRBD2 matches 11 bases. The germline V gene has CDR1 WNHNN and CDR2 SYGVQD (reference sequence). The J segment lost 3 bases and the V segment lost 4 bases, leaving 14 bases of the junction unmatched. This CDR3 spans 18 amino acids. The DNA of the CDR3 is TGCGCCAGCAGTGGGGCCCAGGGTAGCGGGAGGGCCGACTACGAGCAGTACTTC. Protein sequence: CASSGAQGSGRADYEQYF.

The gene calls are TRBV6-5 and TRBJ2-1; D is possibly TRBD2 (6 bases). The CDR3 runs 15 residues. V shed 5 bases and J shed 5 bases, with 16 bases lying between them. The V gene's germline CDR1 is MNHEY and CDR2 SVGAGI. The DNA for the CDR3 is TGTGCCAGCAGTCACGGGACTTTAGGGGACAATGAGCAGTTCTTC. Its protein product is CASSHGTLGDNEQFF.

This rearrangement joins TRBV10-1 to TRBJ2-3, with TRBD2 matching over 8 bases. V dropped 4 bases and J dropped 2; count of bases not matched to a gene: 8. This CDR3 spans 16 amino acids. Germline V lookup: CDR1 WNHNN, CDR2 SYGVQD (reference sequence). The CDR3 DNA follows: TGCGCCAGCAGTGGTAGCGGGACTGGGTACACAGATACGCAGTATTTT. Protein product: CASSGSGTGYTDTQYF.